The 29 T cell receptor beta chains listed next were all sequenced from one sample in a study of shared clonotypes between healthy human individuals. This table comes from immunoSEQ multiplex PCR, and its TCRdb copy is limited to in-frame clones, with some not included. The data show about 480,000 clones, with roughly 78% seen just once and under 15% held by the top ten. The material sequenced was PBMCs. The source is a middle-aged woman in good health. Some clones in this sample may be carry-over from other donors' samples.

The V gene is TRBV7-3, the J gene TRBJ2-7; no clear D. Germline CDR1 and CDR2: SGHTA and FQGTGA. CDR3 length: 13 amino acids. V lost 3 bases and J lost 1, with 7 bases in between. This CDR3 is CASSFAGSYEQYF. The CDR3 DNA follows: TGTGCCAGCAGCTTCGCCGGGTCCTACGAGCAGTACTTC.

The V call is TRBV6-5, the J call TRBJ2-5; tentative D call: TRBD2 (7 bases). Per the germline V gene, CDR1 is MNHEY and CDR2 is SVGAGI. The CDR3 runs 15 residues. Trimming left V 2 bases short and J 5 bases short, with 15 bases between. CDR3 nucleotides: TGTGCCAGCAGTTACGGGGGGGCAATTCGGGAGACCCAGTACTTC. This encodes CASSYGGAIRETQYF.

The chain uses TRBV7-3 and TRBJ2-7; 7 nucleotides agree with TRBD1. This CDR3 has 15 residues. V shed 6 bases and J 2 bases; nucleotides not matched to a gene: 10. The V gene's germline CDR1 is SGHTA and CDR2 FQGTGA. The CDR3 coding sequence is TGTGCCAGCAGGTTACTCGGGACAGACGCCTACGAGCAGTACTTC. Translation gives CASRLLGTDAYEQYF. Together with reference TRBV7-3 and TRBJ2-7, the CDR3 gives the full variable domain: GAGVSQTPSNKVTEKGKYVELRCDPISGHTALYWYRQSLGQGPEFLIYFQGTGAADDSGLPNDRFFAVRPEGSVSTLKIQRTERGDSAVYLCASRLLGTDAYEQYFGPGTRLTVT.

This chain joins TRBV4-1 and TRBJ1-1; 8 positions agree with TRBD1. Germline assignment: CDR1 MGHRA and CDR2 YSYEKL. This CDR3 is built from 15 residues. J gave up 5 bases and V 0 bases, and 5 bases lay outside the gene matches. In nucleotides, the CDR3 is TGCGCCAGCAGCCAAGAAGGCAGGGGGCTTACTGAAGCTTTCTTT. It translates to CASSQEGRGLTEAFF.

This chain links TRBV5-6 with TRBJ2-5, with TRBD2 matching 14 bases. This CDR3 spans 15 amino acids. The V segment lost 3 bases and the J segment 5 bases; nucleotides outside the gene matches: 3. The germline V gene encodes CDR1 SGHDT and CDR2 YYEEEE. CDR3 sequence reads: CASSSGLAGVETQYF. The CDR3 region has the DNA TGTGCCAGCAGCTCGGGACTAGCGGGAGTGGAGACCCAGTACTTC.

The CDR3 DNA sequence: TGTGCCAGCAGTACTATAAGCGGGAGGGCCATCGACGAGCAGTACTTC. Translated, it gives CASSTISGRAIDEQYF. The V call is TRBV28, the J call TRBJ2-7; TRBD2 matches 10 bases. The CDR3 length is 16 residues. Per the germline V gene, CDR1 is MDHEN and CDR2 is SYDVKM. Germline trimming cut 5 bases from V and 5 bases from J; bases unmatched to any gene: 12.

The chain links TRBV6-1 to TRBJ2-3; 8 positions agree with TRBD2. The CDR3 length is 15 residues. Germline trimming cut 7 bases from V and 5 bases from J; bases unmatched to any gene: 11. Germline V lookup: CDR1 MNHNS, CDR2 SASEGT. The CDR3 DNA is TGTGCCAGCACCCCGGGAGGGAATCTTCGAGATACGCAGTATTTT. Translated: CASTPGGNLRDTQYF.

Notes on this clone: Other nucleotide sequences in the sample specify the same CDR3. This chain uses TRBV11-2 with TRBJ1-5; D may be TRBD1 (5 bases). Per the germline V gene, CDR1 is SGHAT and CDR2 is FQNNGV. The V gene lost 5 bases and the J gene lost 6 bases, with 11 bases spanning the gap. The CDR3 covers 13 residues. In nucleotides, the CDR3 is TGTGCCAGCAGCCGTGAAAGGGGTCAGCCCCAGCATTTT. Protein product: CASSRERGQPQHF.

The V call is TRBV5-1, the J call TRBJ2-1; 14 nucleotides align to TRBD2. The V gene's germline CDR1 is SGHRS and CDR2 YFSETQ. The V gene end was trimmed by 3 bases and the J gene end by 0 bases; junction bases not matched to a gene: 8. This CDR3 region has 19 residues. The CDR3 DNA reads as TGCGCCAGCAGCTCCGGACTAGCGGGAGGACCGAGCTCCTACAATGAGCAGTTCTTC. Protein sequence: CASSSGLAGGPSSYNEQFF.

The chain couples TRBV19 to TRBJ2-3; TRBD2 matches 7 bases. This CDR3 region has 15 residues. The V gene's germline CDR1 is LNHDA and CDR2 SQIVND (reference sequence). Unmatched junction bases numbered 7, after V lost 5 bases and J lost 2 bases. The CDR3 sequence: CASSWEAGATDTQYF. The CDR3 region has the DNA TGTGCCAGTAGTTGGGAGGCGGGAGCCACAGATACGCAGTATTTT.

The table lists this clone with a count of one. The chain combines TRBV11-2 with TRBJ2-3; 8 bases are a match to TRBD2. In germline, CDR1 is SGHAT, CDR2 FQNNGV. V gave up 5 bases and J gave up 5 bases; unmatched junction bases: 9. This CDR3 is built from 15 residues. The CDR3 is CASSVSGTWGDTQYF. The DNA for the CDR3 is TGTGCCAGCAGCGTTAGCGGGACCTGGGGAGATACGCAGTATTTT.

Here the CDR3 DNA reads TGTGCCACCCAAAAAGCAGATACGCAGTATTTT. It encodes CATQKADTQYF. V gene TRBV2 combines with J gene TRBJ2-3; D unresolved. Germline V gene sequence: CDR1 SNHLY, CDR2 FYNNEI. This CDR3 has 11 residues. Deletions cut 10 bases from V and 4 bases from J, with 9 bases between.

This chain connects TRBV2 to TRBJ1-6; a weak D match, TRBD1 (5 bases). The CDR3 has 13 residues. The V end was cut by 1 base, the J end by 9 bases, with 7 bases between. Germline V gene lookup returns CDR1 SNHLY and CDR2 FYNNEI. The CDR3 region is CASSEVRGSPLHF. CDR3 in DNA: TGTGCCAGCAGTGAAGTGAGGGGTTCACCCCTCCACTTT.

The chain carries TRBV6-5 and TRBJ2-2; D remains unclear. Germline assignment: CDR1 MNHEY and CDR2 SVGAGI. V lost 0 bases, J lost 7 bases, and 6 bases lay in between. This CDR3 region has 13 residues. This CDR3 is CASSYSTIGELFF. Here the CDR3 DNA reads TGTGCCAGCAGTTACTCTACTATCGGGGAGCTGTTTTTT.

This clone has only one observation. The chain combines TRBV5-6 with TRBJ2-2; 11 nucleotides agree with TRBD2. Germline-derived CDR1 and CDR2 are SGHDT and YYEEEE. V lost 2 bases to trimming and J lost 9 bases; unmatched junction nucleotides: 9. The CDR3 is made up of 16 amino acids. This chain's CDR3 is CASSFRGTSGSRELFF. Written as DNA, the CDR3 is TGTGCCAGCAGCTTCCGGGGAACTAGCGGGAGCCGGGAGCTGTTTTTT.

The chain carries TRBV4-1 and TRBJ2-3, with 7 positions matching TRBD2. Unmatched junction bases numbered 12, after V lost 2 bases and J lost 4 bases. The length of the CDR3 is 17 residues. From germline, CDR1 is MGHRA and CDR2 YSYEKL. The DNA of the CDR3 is TGCGCCAGCAGCCAACTCTTGACTAGCACGGGATCAGATACGCAGTATTTT. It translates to CASSQLLTSTGSDTQYF.

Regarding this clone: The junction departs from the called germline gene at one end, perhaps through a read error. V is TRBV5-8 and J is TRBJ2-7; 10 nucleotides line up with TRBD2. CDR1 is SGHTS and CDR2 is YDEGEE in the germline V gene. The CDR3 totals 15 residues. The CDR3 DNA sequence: TGTGCCAGAAGCTTGGCCCCCGGGACTAGCGTACCCTGGCCCTTC. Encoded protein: CARSLAPGTSVPWPF.

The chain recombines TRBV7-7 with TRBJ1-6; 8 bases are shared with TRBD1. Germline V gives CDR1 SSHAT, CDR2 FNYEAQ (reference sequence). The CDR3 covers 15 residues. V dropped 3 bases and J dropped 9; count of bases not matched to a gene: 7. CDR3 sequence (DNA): TGTGCCAGCAGCTTTTACCAGGGGGCATGTTCACCCCTCCACTTT. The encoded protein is CASSFYQGACSPLHF. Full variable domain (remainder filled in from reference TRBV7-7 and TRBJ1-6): GAGVSQSPRYKVTKRGQDVTLRCDPISSHATLYWYQQALGQGPEFLTYFNYEAQPDKSGLPSDRFSAERPEGSISTLTIQRTEQRDSAMYRCASSFYQGACSPLHFGNGTRLTVT.

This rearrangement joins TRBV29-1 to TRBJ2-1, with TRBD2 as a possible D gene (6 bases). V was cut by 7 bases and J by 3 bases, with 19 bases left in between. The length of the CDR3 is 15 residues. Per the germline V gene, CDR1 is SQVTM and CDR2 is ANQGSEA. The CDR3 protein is CSASTGTPYYNEQFF. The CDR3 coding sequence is TGCAGCGCGTCAACCGGGACTCCCTACTACAATGAGCAGTTCTTC.

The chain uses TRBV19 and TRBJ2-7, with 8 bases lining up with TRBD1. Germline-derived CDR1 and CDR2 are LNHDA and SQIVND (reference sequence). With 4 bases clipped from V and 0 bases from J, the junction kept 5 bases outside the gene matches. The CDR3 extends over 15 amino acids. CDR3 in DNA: TGTGCCAGTAGTACTGGGACAGGACCCTCCTACGAGCAGTACTTC. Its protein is CASSTGTGPSYEQYF.

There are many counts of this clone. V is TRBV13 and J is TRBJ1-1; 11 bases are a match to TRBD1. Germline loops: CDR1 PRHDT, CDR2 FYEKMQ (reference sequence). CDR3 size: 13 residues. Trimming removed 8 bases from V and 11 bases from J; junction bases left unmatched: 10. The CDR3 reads CASATGQGGLAFF. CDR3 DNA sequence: TGTGCCAGCGCGACGGGACAGGGGGGCTTGGCTTTCTTT.

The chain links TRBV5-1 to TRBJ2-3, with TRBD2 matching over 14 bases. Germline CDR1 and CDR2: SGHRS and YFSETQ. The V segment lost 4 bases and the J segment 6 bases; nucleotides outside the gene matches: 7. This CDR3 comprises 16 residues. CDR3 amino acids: CASSAWTSGGLDTQYF. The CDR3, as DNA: TGCGCCAGCAGCGCCTGGACTAGCGGGGGGCTGGATACGCAGTATTTT.

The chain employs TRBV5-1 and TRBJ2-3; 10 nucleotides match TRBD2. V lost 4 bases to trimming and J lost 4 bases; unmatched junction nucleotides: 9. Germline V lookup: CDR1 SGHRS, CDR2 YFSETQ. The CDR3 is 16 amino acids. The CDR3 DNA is TGCGCCAGCAGCCCCCCTAGCGGGAGTCCGTCAGATACGCAGTATTTT. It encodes CASSPPSGSPSDTQYF.

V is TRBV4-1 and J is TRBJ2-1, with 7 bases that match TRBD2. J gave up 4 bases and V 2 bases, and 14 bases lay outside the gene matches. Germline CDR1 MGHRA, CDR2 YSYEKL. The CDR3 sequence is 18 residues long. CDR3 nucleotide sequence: TGCGCCAGCAGCCAAAGGGTTATGACTAGCACTCAATACAATGAGCAGTTCTTC. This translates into CASSQRVMTSTQYNEQFF.

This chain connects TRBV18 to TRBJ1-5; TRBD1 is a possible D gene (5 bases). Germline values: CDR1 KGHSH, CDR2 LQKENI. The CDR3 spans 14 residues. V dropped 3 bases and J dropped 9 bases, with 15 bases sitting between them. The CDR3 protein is CASSPGRRLGPQHF. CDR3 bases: TGTGCCAGCTCACCGGGGCGGAGGCTAGGGCCCCAGCATTTT.

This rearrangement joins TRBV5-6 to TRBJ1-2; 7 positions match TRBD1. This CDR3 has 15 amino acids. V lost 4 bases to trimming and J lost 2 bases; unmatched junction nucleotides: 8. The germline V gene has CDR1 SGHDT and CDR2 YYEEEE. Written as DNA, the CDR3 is TGTGCCAGCAGCCCTGGACAGGAGGGAAACTATGGCTACACCTTC. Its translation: CASSPGQEGNYGYTF.

CDR3 loop: CASSLTGLLYEQYF. The DNA of the CDR3 is TGTGCCAGCAGTCTAACGGGACTGCTCTACGAGCAGTACTTC. The V gene is TRBV27, the J gene TRBJ2-7, with TRBD2 as a possible D gene (6 bases). V lost 5 bases and J 3 bases, leaving 14 bases between the germline ends. The CDR3 is 14 amino acids. The V gene's germline CDR1 is MNHEY and CDR2 SMNVEV (reference sequence).

The CDR3 DNA is TGTGCCAGTAGTATACGAGGCACACAAGAGACCCAGTACTTC. Translation gives CASSIRGTQETQYF. The chain has TRBV19 and TRBJ2-5; D uncertain. Trimming took off 2 bases at V and 2 bases at J, with 9 bases between the two ends. The CDR3 length is 14 residues. Germline CDR1 and CDR2: LNHDA and SQIVND (reference sequence).

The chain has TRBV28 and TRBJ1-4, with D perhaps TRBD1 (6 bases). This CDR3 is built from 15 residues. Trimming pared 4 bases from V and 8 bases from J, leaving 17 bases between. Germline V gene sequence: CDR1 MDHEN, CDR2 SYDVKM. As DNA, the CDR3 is TGTGCCAGCAGTTCCTACAGGGTACCTGGGGAAAAACTGTTTTTT. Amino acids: CASSSYRVPGEKLFF.